Below are 21 T cell receptor beta chains sequenced from a single sample in a study of cytomegalovirus exposure and HLA in healthy donors. The repertoire was sequenced with immunoSEQ multiplex PCR; TCRdb's copy has only in-frame clones and lacks some. In the table there are tens of thousands of clones, approximately 94% of which are singletons. Input material: PBMCs. The receptor set was obtained from a man aged 18 to 29 in good health and CMV-seropositive.

The genes are TRBV13 and TRBJ2-7, with D hard to call. The V gene's germline CDR1 is PRHDT and CDR2 FYEKMQ (reference sequence). V lost 5 bases and J lost 6, with 11 bases in between. This CDR3 has 12 amino acids. The DNA of the CDR3 is TGTGCCAGCAGCCTACGACACGGCGAGCAGTACTTC. The encoded protein is CASSLRHGEQYF. Supplemented by reference TRBV13 and TRBJ2-7, the full variable domain reads AAGVIQSPRHLIKEKRETATLKCYPIPRHDTVYWYQQGPGQDPQFLISFYEKMQSDKGSIPDRFSAQQFSDYHSELNMSSLELGDSALYFCASSLRHGEQYFGPGTRLTVT.

The chain has TRBV4-2 and TRBJ2-2, with 9 positions matching TRBD2. V lost 0 bases and J lost 1; bases outside the gene matches: 6. CDR3 size: 18 residues. Germline values: CDR1 LGHNA, CDR2 YNFKEQ. The CDR3 DNA reads as TGTGCCAGCAGCCAAGATCCGACTAGCGGACAGAACACCGGGGAGCTGTTTTTT. It specifies CASSQDPTSGQNTGELFF.

This clone was seen a handful of times. V is TRBV29-1 and J is TRBJ2-7; 11 bases match TRBD2. V dropped 4 bases and J dropped 0; count of bases not matched to a gene: 5. The CDR3 is 15 amino acids. Germline values: CDR1 SQVTM, CDR2 ANQGSEA. The CDR3 DNA reads as TGCAGCGTTGTTCTTGGGACTAGCGGCTCCTACGAGCAGTACTTC. It yields the protein CSVVLGTSGSYEQYF.

V and J are TRBV30 and TRBJ1-4; a possible D gene is TRBD1 (5 bases). Germline CDR1 is GTSNPN and CDR2 is SVGIG (reference sequence). V shed 2 bases and J shed 5 bases, with 15 bases lying between them. This CDR3 has 15 amino acids. In nucleotides, the CDR3 is TGTGCCTGGAGTCAGGGCGACCGAGTCAATGAAAAACTGTTTTTT. It encodes CAWSQGDRVNEKLFF.

This sequence joins TRBV11-3 and TRBJ2-1; D is possibly TRBD2 (6 bases). The CDR3 length is 13 residues. Trimming pared 3 bases from V and 4 bases from J, leaving 7 bases between. Per germline, CDR1 SGHNT and CDR2 YENEEA. DNA of the CDR3: TGTGCCAGCAGCTTCCGGGGGTACAATGAGCAGTTCTTC. Translation gives CASSFRGYNEQFF.

The genes are TRBV18 and TRBJ2-5; D remains ambiguous. This CDR3 contains 14 residues. V was shortened by 2 bases and J by 3 bases, with 10 bases between the two germline ends. The germline V gene has CDR1 KGHSH and CDR2 LQKENI. CDR3 coding DNA: TGTGCCAGCTCACCATGGAGTTCTAAAGAGACCCAGTACTTC. Translated, it gives CASSPWSSKETQYF.

The chain's CDR3 is CASSLSAGLVRFYGYTF. The CDR3 DNA reads TGTGCCAGCAGTTTATCGGCAGGGCTAGTCAGGTTCTATGGCTACACCTTC. The rearrangement links TRBV27 to TRBJ1-2, with D maybe TRBD1 (5 bases). V was clipped by 0 bases and J by 4 bases, with 18 bases between them. Germline V gene lookup returns CDR1 MNHEY and CDR2 SMNVEV (reference sequence). This CDR3 has 17 residues.

This clone was seen only once. The V gene is TRBV19, the J gene TRBJ1-5; 7 nucleotides align to TRBD1. The V segment lost 5 bases and the J segment 0 bases; nucleotides outside the gene matches: 10. CDR1 is LNHDA, CDR2 SQIVND, per germline (reference sequence). The CDR3 length is 17 residues. Written as DNA, the CDR3 is TGTGCCAGTAGTGGGACAGTTGGATATTATAGCAATCAGCCCCAGCATTTT. It codes for CASSGTVGYYSNQPQHF.

The genes are TRBV11-2 and TRBJ1-3, with 11 bases that match TRBD1. After removal of 3 bases from V and 9 bases from J, the junction contained 4 bases not matched to a gene. The CDR3 loop spans 14 amino acids. Per germline, CDR1 SGHAT and CDR2 FQNNGV. The CDR3 nucleotides read TGTGCCAGCAGCTTTGGGACAGGGGGAGGCACCATATATTTT. It translates to CASSFGTGGGTIYF.

The V gene is TRBV27, the J gene TRBJ2-5, with a possible D match to TRBD1 (5 bases). Germline CDR1 reads MNHEY; CDR2 reads SMNVEV (reference sequence). This CDR3 is 14 amino acids long. Trimming left V 3 bases short and J 5 bases short, with 13 bases between. CDR3: CASSFGSGPETQYF. The CDR3 nucleotides read TGTGCCAGCAGTTTCGGTTCAGGGCCCGAGACCCAGTACTTC.

This clone has just one count. J is TRBJ2-7 and V is TRBV5-1; tentative D call: TRBD1 (5 bases). The V gene's germline CDR1 is SGHRS and CDR2 YFSETQ. V was trimmed by 0 bases and J by 0 bases, leaving 10 bases between them. The CDR3 is 15 residues long. This CDR3 reads CASSLGAQGSYEQYF. The DNA for the CDR3 is TGCGCCAGCAGCTTGGGGGCGCAGGGCTCCTACGAGCAGTACTTC.

This chain's CDR3 is CASSTGNEQFF. In DNA form, the CDR3 reads TGTGCCAGTTCGACAGGCAATGAGCAGTTCTTC. The V gene is TRBV19, the J gene TRBJ2-1, with D possibly matching TRBD1 (6 bases). The CDR3 length is 11 residues. The germline gives CDR1 LNHDA, CDR2 SQIVND (reference sequence). Trimming took off 8 bases at V and 6 bases at J, with 8 bases between the two ends.

The rearrangement links TRBV21-1 to TRBJ1-5; the table's D call, TRBD1, was not checked against the DNA. TRBV21-1 is designated a pseudogene. The CDR3 consists of 14 residues. This CDR3 is CASGALTGNQPQHF. CDR3 coding DNA: TGTGCCAGCGGTGCTCTTACAGGGAACCAGCCCCAGCATTTT.

V usage is TRBV6-6 and J usage is TRBJ1-2, with TRBD1 matching over 7 bases. Trimming cost V 8 bases and J 4 bases; bases outside gene matches: 10. Germline V gene lookup returns CDR1 MNHNY and CDR2 SVGAGI (reference sequence). This CDR3 region has 14 residues. The DNA for the CDR3 is TGTGCCAGCTCGGGGGGGGACAGCCGCTATGGCTACACCTTC. This encodes CASSGGDSRYGYTF.

This chain links TRBV28 with TRBJ2-3; D is uncertain. This CDR3 is 13 amino acids long. The germline CDR1 and CDR2 sequences are MDHEN and SYDVKM. V lost 7 bases, J lost 1 base, and 9 bases lay in between. Here the CDR3 reads CASTVEGTDTQYF. CDR3 DNA sequence: TGTGCCAGCACGGTAGAGGGCACAGATACGCAGTATTTT.

This clone was seen only once. The chain links TRBV6-4 to TRBJ2-3; 11 positions agree with TRBD1. There are 15 residues in the CDR3. Trimming at V came to 6 bases and at J to 5 bases, leaving 7 bases not matched to a gene. From germline, CDR1 is MRHNA and CDR2 SNTAGT. The CDR3 protein is CASSPGQGEGDTQYF. The DNA of the CDR3 is TGTGCCAGCAGCCCGGGACAGGGGGAAGGAGATACGCAGTATTTT.

This chain links TRBV6-5 with TRBJ2-3; a possible D gene is TRBD2 (5 bases). Trimming left V 6 bases short and J 3 bases short, with 13 bases between. Germline CDR1 MNHEY, CDR2 SVGAGI. The CDR3 has 14 residues. This chain's CDR3 is CASRVLALTDTQYF. The CDR3 coding sequence is TGTGCCAGCAGGGTGCTAGCCCTTACAGATACGCAGTATTTT.

This sequence joins TRBV18 and TRBJ2-7; 9 positions agree with TRBD2. Germline V lookup: CDR1 KGHSH, CDR2 LQKENI. The V and J ends lost 2 bases and 5 bases, in that order; junction bases with no gene match: 7. The CDR3 has 15 amino acids. CDR3 amino acids: CASSPSLAGVNEQYF. CDR3 nucleotide sequence: TGTGCCAGCTCACCAAGTTTAGCGGGAGTCAACGAGCAGTACTTC.

V gene TRBV10-3 combines with J gene TRBJ2-3; 13 positions agree with TRBD2. Trimming at V came to 6 bases and at J to 4 bases, leaving 19 bases not matched to a gene. The CDR3 length is 20 residues. Germline CDR1 ENHRY, CDR2 SYGVKD. CDR3 coding DNA: TGTGCCATCAGCCCCCCTTTACTAGCGGGAGGGCTAGACGCCCCAGATACGCAGTATTTT. Protein sequence: CAISPPLLAGGLDAPDTQYF.

V is TRBV7-9 and J is TRBJ2-2, with 9 bases fitting TRBD2. V trimming: 6 bases; J trimming: 3 bases; junction bases outside the gene matches: 5. CDR1 is SEHNR, CDR2 FQNEAQ, per germline (reference sequence). The CDR3 extends over 15 amino acids. CDR3 residues: CASSLGTSYTGELFF. CDR3 DNA sequence: TGTGCCAGCAGTCTTGGGACTAGCTACACCGGGGAGCTGTTTTTT.

J is TRBJ2-3 and V is TRBV7-2; no clear D. Germline V gene data show CDR1 as SGHTA and CDR2 as FQGNSA. V was trimmed by 2 bases and J by 7 bases, leaving 7 bases between them. CDR3 size: 12 residues. CDR3 residues: CASSLPANTQYF. The CDR3 DNA reads as TGTGCCAGCAGCTTACCTGCGAATACGCAGTATTTT.